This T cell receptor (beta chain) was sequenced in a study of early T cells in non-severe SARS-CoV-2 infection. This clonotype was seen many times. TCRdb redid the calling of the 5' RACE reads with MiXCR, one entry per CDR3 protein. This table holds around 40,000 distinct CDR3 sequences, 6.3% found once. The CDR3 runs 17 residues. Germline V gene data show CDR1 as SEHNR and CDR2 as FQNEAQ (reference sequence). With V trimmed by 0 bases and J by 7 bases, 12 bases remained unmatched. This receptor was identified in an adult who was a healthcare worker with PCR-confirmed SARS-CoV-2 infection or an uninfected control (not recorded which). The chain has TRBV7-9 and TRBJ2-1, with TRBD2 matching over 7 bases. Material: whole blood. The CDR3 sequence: CASSLAWSRELSNEQFF. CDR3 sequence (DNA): TGTGCCAGCAGCTTAGCCTGGTCGCGGGAGTTATCGAATGAGCAGTTCTTC.